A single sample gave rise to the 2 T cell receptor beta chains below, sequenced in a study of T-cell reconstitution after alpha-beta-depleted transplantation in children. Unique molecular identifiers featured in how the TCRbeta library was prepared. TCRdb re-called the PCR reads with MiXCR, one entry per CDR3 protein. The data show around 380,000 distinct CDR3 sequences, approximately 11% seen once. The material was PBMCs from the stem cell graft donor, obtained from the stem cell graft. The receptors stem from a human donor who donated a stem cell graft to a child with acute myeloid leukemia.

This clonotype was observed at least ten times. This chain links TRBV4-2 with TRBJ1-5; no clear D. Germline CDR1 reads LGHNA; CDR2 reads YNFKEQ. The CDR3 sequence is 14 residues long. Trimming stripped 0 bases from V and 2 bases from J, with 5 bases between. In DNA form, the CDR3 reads TGTGCCAGCAGCCAAGATGGCGGCAATCAGCCCCAGCATTTT. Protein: CASSQDGGNQPQHF.

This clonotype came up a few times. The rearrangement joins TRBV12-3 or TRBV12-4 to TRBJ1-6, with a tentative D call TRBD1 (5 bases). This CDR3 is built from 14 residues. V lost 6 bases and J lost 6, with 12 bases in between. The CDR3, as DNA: TGTGCCAGCAGCCAGGGTGGACCTAATTCACCCCTCCACTTT. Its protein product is CASSQGGPNSPLHF.